One and the same sample provided the 16 T cell receptor beta chains below, sequenced in a study of blood T cell repertoires in COVID-19. Repertoires were generated with immunoSEQ multiplex PCR, while TCRdb's copy carries only in-frame clones and drops some. The sample lists some 200,000 clones; 81% were seen once. Specimen: PBMCs or T cells enriched from blood (not recorded which). These receptors were taken from a woman in her forties or fifties with acute COVID-19.

The V call is TRBV21-1, the J call TRBJ2-7; TRBD2, as called in the table, went unchecked against the DNA. TRBV21-1 is a recognized pseudogene. CDR3 length: 16 amino acids. The CDR3 sequence is CASSQGDSGSSYEQYF. The CDR3 DNA reads TGTGCCAGCAGCCAAGGGGATAGCGGGAGCTCCTACGAGCAGTACTTC.

The rearrangement uses TRBV12-5 and TRBJ2-3, with 8 nucleotides matching TRBD2. This CDR3 has 13 residues. J lost 11 bases, V lost 5 bases, and 9 bases had no gene match. Germline loops: CDR1 LGHNT, CDR2 FRNRAP. The CDR3 region has the DNA TGTGCTAGTGGTCTCGAACCGGGACTAGTGCAGTATTTT. Amino acid sequence: CASGLEPGLVQYF.

This clone was seen a single time. The chain uses TRBV30 and TRBJ1-2, with D maybe TRBD1 (5 bases). Trimming removed 1 base at V and 4 bases at J, with 7 bases between. The CDR3 loop spans 12 amino acids. The germline V gene encodes CDR1 GTSNPN and CDR2 SVGIG (reference sequence). The CDR3 nucleotides are TGTGCCTGGAGTGGGACATTCTATGGCTACACCTTC. It encodes CAWSGTFYGYTF.

V gene TRBV28 combines with J gene TRBJ1-6, with TRBD1 identical over 8 bases. The V gene end was trimmed by 3 bases and the J gene end by 7 bases; junction bases not matched to a gene: 5. The CDR3 contains 15 residues. CDR1 is MDHEN and CDR2 is SYDVKM in the germline V gene. Here the CDR3 reads CASSFARGPNSPLHF. CDR3 in DNA: TGTGCCAGCAGTTTCGCCAGGGGGCCAAATTCACCCCTCCACTTT.

A few counts support this clone. The chain uses TRBV7-3 and TRBJ1-3; D call uncertain. Trimming stripped 1 base from V and 0 bases from J, with 7 bases between. The germline gives CDR1 SGHTA, CDR2 FQGTGA. This CDR3 has 15 amino acids. The CDR3: CASSLISVSGNTIYF. The CDR3 DNA reads TGTGCCAGCAGCTTAATTTCCGTCTCTGGAAACACCATATATTTT.

The chain carries TRBV6-1 and TRBJ1-6; tentative D call: TRBD1 (6 bases). Germline values: CDR1 MNHNS, CDR2 SASEGT. The CDR3 extends over 15 amino acids. V was pared by 6 bases and J by 4 bases, with 13 bases between. The CDR3 region is CASRRTESYNSPLHF. CDR3 coding DNA: TGTGCCAGCAGAAGGACAGAAAGTTATAATTCACCCCTCCACTTT.

The CDR3 loop reads CASSRAGGSEKLFF. The CDR3 region has the DNA TGTGCCAGCAGTCGGGCAGGGGGAAGTGAAAAACTGTTTTTT. This sequence joins TRBV11-2 and TRBJ1-4; 7 bases are shared with TRBD1. The V and J ends lost 6 bases and 7 bases, in that order; junction bases with no gene match: 8. This CDR3 has 14 residues. Germline V gives CDR1 SGHAT, CDR2 FQNNGV.

J is TRBJ1-6 and V is TRBV7-2; possible D gene TRBD1, 5 bases. Trimming took 2 bases from V and 6 from J, leaving 11 bases between them. This CDR3 spans 15 amino acids. Germline V gene lookup returns CDR1 SGHTA and CDR2 FQGNSA. Written as DNA, the CDR3 is TGTGCCAGCAGCTTAACTCGTCAGGGTAATTCACCCCTCCACTTT. It encodes CASSLTRQGNSPLHF.

The chain recombines TRBV5-1 with TRBJ2-5, with D possibly matching TRBD2 (6 bases). Germline-derived CDR1 and CDR2 are SGHRS and YFSETQ. This CDR3 region has 16 residues. V lost 1 base and J 5 bases, leaving 18 bases between the germline ends. CDR3 residues: CASSLRSGESGETQYF. The CDR3 DNA follows: TGCGCCAGCAGCTTGAGGTCGGGGGAATCGGGGGAGACCCAGTACTTC. Drawing the rest from reference TRBV5-1 and TRBJ2-5, the complete variable domain is KAGVTQTPRYLIKTRGQQVTLSCSPISGHRSVSWYQQTPGQGLQFLFEYFSETQRNKGNFPGRFSGRQFSNSRSEMNVSTLELGDSALYLCASSLRSGESGETQYFGPGTRLLVL.

The chain combines TRBV28 with TRBJ1-2; D not certain. The CDR3 loop spans 15 amino acids. Trimming removed 2 bases from V and 2 bases from J, with 12 bases in between. Per the germline V gene, CDR1 is MDHEN and CDR2 is SYDVKM. The CDR3 DNA reads TGTGCCAGCAGTTTAAGCTCGAGGGCCAACTATGGCTACACCTTC. Protein product: CASSLSSRANYGYTF.

CDR3 DNA sequence: TGTGCCACCCACCAGGGGACCACCAAAAAACTGTTTTTT. Encoded protein: CATHQGTTKKLFF. The chain employs TRBV19 and TRBJ1-4, with a tentative D call TRBD1 (6 bases). CDR1 and CDR2 (germline): LNHDA, SQIVND (reference sequence). The CDR3 loop spans 13 amino acids. Deletions cut 10 bases from V and 9 bases from J, with 18 bases between.

In DNA form, the CDR3 reads TGTGCCAGCAGTCCGGGACTAGTCTACGAGCAGTACTTC. Translated, it gives CASSPGLVYEQYF. The V call is TRBV11-3, the J call TRBJ2-7; 8 nucleotides match TRBD2. Germline CDR1 reads SGHNT; CDR2 reads YENEEA. V lost 6 bases to trimming and J lost 3 bases; unmatched junction nucleotides: 4. The CDR3 consists of 13 residues.

The chain carries TRBV7-2 and TRBJ2-2; 9 bases are shared with TRBD2. The germline V gene has CDR1 SGHTA and CDR2 FQGNSA. CDR3 length equals 16 residues. V gave up 5 bases and J gave up 5 bases; unmatched junction bases: 9. The CDR3 sequence: CASSHSPSGVTGELFF. As DNA, the CDR3 is TGTGCCAGCAGCCATTCCCCTAGCGGGGTAACCGGGGAGCTGTTTTTT.

This chain connects TRBV3-1 (or the pseudogene TRBV3-2) to TRBJ2-7; 8 bases align to TRBD2. V trimming: 3 bases; J trimming: 3 bases; junction bases outside the gene matches: 1. The length of the CDR3 is 13 residues. Germline V gene sequence: CDR1 LGHDT, CDR2 YNNKEL (reference sequence). CDR3 sequence reads: CASSHTSGYEQYF. CDR3 bases: TGTGCCAGCAGCCACACTAGCGGCTACGAGCAGTACTTC.

The V call is TRBV7-8, the J call TRBJ2-2; tentative D call: TRBD1 (5 bases). The CDR3 spans 20 residues. Trimming left V 1 base short and J 3 bases short, with 24 bases between. CDR1 and CDR2 from the germline V gene are SGHVS and FQNEAQ. DNA for the CDR3: TGTGCCAGCAGCTTAGTCACCAGGGCATTAATTAGCCGTGACACCGGGGAGCTGTTTTTT. Protein product: CASSLVTRALISRDTGELFF.

This clone is labeled as medium-sized (0.01 to 0.1%). The CDR3 sequence is CASSWTTNTEAFF. In DNA form, the CDR3 reads TGTGCCAGCAGCTGGACTACGAACACTGAAGCTTTCTTT. The chain is built from TRBV7-2 and TRBJ1-1; D is uncertain. V lost 4 bases, J lost 1 base, and 7 bases lay in between. Germline V CDR1 and CDR2: SGHTA, FQGNSA. This CDR3 is built from 13 residues.